The 28 T cell receptor beta chains presented below share a single source sample, sequenced in a study of post-analysis software for immune sequencing data. These receptors' antigens are unknown. General study points: TRBV segments more frequent in patients than in controls numbered several and included TRBV5-6, TRBV5-1 and TRBV20-1.

Every TCR beta cDNA library bore unique molecular identifiers. TCRdb called the PCR reads again in MiXCR, with one record for every CDR3 protein. Of fewer than 850,000 distinct CDR3 sequences listed, 25% to 30% are singletons. The sample was blood. The receptor source for this set is a girl between 5 and 17 years old with multiple sclerosis.

This clonotype was counted between two and nine times. The rearrangement links TRBV20-1 to TRBJ2-5; 7 positions agree with TRBD1. In germline, CDR1 is DFQATT, CDR2 SNEGSKA (reference sequence). V shed 6 bases, J shed 6 bases, and the junction held 7 bases outside the gene matches. This CDR3 is built from 12 residues. The CDR3 loop reads CSASTGWKTQYF. CDR3 in DNA: TGCAGTGCGTCGACAGGGTGGAAGACCCAGTACTTC.

This clonotype was recorded a few times. The chain is built from TRBV11-2 and TRBJ1-6; TRBD1 agrees at 7 bases. The CDR3 sequence is 17 residues long. Trimming cost V 5 bases and J 0 bases; bases outside gene matches: 7. In germline, CDR1 is SGHAT, CDR2 FQNNGV. The CDR3 DNA follows: TGTGCCAGCAGCCCAACTACAGGGGTCTCCTATAATTCACCCCTCCACTTT. Its translation is CASSPTTGVSYNSPLHF.

As for this clonotype: A much larger clone lies a single base off, so this may be a read error. In DNA form, the CDR3 reads TGTGCCACCGGAAGGACTGGATGCAATGAGCAGTTCTTC. Translation gives CATGRTGCNEQFF. The rearrangement joins TRBV24-1 to TRBJ2-1; maybe TRBD2 (5 bases). CDR1 and CDR2 (germline): KGHDR, SFDVKD. The CDR3 loop spans 13 amino acids. Trimming cost V 9 bases and J 6 bases, with 14 bases left between them.

The gene calls are TRBV20-1 and TRBJ1-5; D might be TRBD1 (5 bases). The CDR3 is 15 residues long. The V end lost 6 bases, the J end lost 3 bases, and 18 bases lay between the germline ends. Per germline, CDR1 DFQATT and CDR2 SNEGSKA (reference sequence). CDR3 in amino acids: CSAFDLGGANQPQHF. The DNA for the CDR3 is TGCAGTGCCTTCGACCTCGGGGGTGCCAATCAGCCCCAGCATTTT.

The chain links TRBV6-1 to TRBJ2-1; 11 nucleotides align to TRBD2. V gave up 1 base and J gave up 7 bases; unmatched junction bases: 9. This CDR3 has 17 residues. Germline CDR1 and CDR2: MNHNS and SASEGT. The CDR3: CASSEVGSGGARNEQFF. The DNA of the CDR3 is TGTGCCAGCAGTGAAGTTGGTAGCGGGGGGGCTCGGAATGAGCAGTTCTTC.

With regard to this clonotype: One end of the junction fails to match germline, which may point to a read error. The gene calls are TRBV5-1 and TRBJ2-5, with 9 bases fitting TRBD2. This CDR3 spans 13 amino acids. Germline CDR1 and CDR2: SGHRS and YFSETQ. DNA of the CDR3: TGTGCCAGCAGCGCGGGGGGGACGGAGACCCAGTACTTC. It translates to CASSAGGTETQYF.

This clonotype has only a few counts. The V gene is TRBV7-8, the J gene TRBJ2-7; D unresolved. Germline CDR1 is SGHVS and CDR2 is FQNEAQ. V was shortened by 4 bases and J by 2 bases, with 21 bases between the two germline ends. The CDR3 sequence is 17 residues long. This CDR3 reads CASSSGTVYRPTYEQYF. CDR3 in DNA: TGTGCCAGCAGCTCAGGAACAGTATATCGGCCAACCTACGAGCAGTACTTC. The full variable domain, with the rest looked up from reference TRBV7-8 and TRBJ2-7, is GAGVSQSPRYKVAKRGQDVALRCDPISGHVSLFWYQQALGQGPEFLTYFQNEAQLDKSGLPSDRFFAERPEGSVSTLKIQRTQQEDSAVYLCASSSGTVYRPTYEQYFGPGTRLTVT.

This clonotype was picked up a small number of times. The DNA for the CDR3 is TGCAGTGCTAGAGATCCTTCACCCCGTCTAGCCAAAAACATTCAGTACTTC. This encodes CSARDPSPRLAKNIQYF. This chain joins TRBV20-1 and TRBJ2-4, with D hard to call. This CDR3 is built from 17 residues. Germline V gene lookup returns CDR1 DFQATT and CDR2 SNEGSKA (reference sequence). V lost 0 bases to trimming and J lost 0 bases, with 15 bases between them.

This clonotype has more than one count but fewer than ten. The chain is built from TRBV27 and TRBJ2-2, with D perhaps TRBD1 (6 bases). Germline CDR1 is MNHEY and CDR2 is SMNVEV (reference sequence). This CDR3 region has 14 residues. The germline V and J ends were trimmed by 2 bases and 4 bases, with 8 bases remaining between them. Written as DNA, the CDR3 is TGTGCCAGCAGTTTAAACAGGGTCACCGGGGAGCTGTTTTTT. It codes for CASSLNRVTGELFF.

V and J are TRBV7-8 and TRBJ2-5; D unclear. Judging by the DNA end, TRBJ2-7 fits better; the J call may be wrong. This CDR3 is built from 13 residues. The germline V gene encodes CDR1 SGHVS and CDR2 FQNEAQ. This CDR3 is CASSRESFGEQYF. The CDR3 DNA is TGTGCCAGCAGCCGAGAGAGTTTTGGCGAGCAGTACTTC.

J is TRBJ2-3 and V is TRBV29-1, with 10 bases fitting TRBD1. The V segment lost 4 bases and the J segment 6 bases; nucleotides outside the gene matches: 4. Germline values: CDR1 SQVTM, CDR2 ANQGSEA. The CDR3 runs to 13 residues. Here the CDR3 DNA reads TGCAGCGTTGGGGGGACAGGGGCCGATACGCAGTATTTT. It specifies CSVGGTGADTQYF.

The gene calls are TRBV27 and TRBJ2-1, with D possibly being TRBD2 (5 bases). V was clipped by 5 bases and J by 6 bases, with 8 bases between them. Germline V CDR1 and CDR2: MNHEY, SMNVEV (reference sequence). The CDR3 is 12 residues long. The DNA for the CDR3 is TGTGCCAGCAGTACGCGGGTCAATGAGCAGTTCTTC. This codes for CASSTRVNEQFF.

On this clonotype: This CDR3 is missing its conserved last phenylalanine or tryptophan, likely due to a read error. The J gene is TRBJ2-5, the V gene TRBV7-2; D unresolved. The CDR3 is 14 amino acids. With 4 bases removed from V and 1 base from J, the gap between germline ends came to 10 bases. Germline CDR1 SGHTA, CDR2 FQGNSA. DNA for the CDR3: TGTGCCAGCAGCTGGTATGGAACCCAAGAGACCCAGTACTTA. This sequence encodes CASSWYGTQETQYL.

For the CDR3, the DNA is TGTGCCAGCAGCCACGGGGCCGAGCAGTACTTC. It translates to CASSHGAEQYF. This chain joins TRBV3-1 and TRBJ2-7; the D gene could be TRBD1 or TRBD2 (5 bases each). Per the germline V gene, CDR1 is LGHDT and CDR2 is YNNKEL (reference sequence). The CDR3 is 11 amino acids. Trimming pared 3 bases from V and 6 bases from J, leaving 6 bases between.

The chain uses TRBV14 and TRBJ1-2, with no clear D. Germline CDR1 SGHDN, CDR2 FVKESK. The CDR3 has 15 amino acids. V was cut by 1 base and J by 6 bases, with 15 bases left in between. The CDR3 sequence is CASSQAFQAPDGYTF. In DNA form, the CDR3 reads TGTGCCAGCAGCCAAGCTTTCCAGGCCCCTGATGGCTACACCTTC.

The chain employs TRBV11-1 and TRBJ2-1; 9 positions agree with TRBD2. From germline, CDR1 is SGHAT and CDR2 FQDESV (reference sequence). The CDR3 has 17 residues. J was trimmed by 0 bases and V by 4 bases; bases with no gene match: 7. CDR3 protein: CASSSPSGVISYNEQFF. The CDR3 DNA reads as TGTGCCAGCAGCTCACCTAGCGGGGTTATCTCCTACAATGAGCAGTTCTTC.

The chain's CDR3 is CASSGLDGYNQPQHF. The CDR3, as DNA: TGTGCCAGCAGTGGCTTGGACGGTTACAATCAGCCCCAGCATTTT. The gene calls are TRBV6-5 and TRBJ1-5; no clear D gene. V shed 5 bases and J shed 3 bases, with 14 bases lying between them. The CDR3 is 15 amino acids. From germline, CDR1 is MNHEY and CDR2 SVGAGI.

The rearrangement links TRBV7-6 to TRBJ2-5, with no clear D. The CDR3 extends over 13 amino acids. V lost 2 bases to trimming and J lost 2 bases, with 6 bases between them. Germline V gives CDR1 SGHVS, CDR2 FNYEAQ. The CDR3 spells CASSLNQQETQYF. Here the CDR3 DNA reads TGTGCCAGCAGCTTAAACCAACAAGAGACCCAGTACTTC.

This clonotype has a handful of counts. V usage is TRBV20-1 and J usage is TRBJ2-2; D is unclear. CDR1 is DFQATT, CDR2 SNEGSKA, per germline (reference sequence). Trimming stripped 6 bases from V and 6 bases from J, with 20 bases between. The CDR3 is 15 residues long. The DNA for the CDR3 is TGCAGTGCCCGTCCAGCCCCCCCAGTACCCGGGGAGCTGTTTTTT. It specifies CSARPAPPVPGELFF.

A few counts support this clonotype. The CDR3 loop reads CASYGDAPTIDTQYF. DNA for the CDR3: TGTGCCAGCTACGGGGACGCCCCCACCATAGATACGCAGTATTTT. The V call is TRBV2, the J call TRBJ2-3; D may be TRBD1 or TRBD2 (5 bases each). Trimming pared 8 bases from V and 5 bases from J, leaving 20 bases between. This CDR3 contains 15 residues. Germline loops: CDR1 SNHLY, CDR2 FYNNEI.

This clonotype was counted only a few times. The V call is TRBV9, the J call TRBJ2-3; D is undetermined. Looked up from germline, CDR1 is SGDLS and CDR2 is YYNGEE. This CDR3 region has 17 residues. Trimming shortened V by 0 bases and J by 0 bases, and 14 bases separated the two germline ends. The CDR3, as DNA: TGTGCCAGCAGCGTAGCTACCCGGGCGCTTAGCACAGATACGCAGTATTTT. This encodes CASSVATRALSTDTQYF.

The chain has TRBV6-2 or TRBV6-3 and TRBJ2-1; no reliable D call. Trimming left V 7 bases short and J 10 bases short, with 14 bases between. This CDR3 contains 12 residues. CDR1 and CDR2 (germline): MNHEY, SVGEGT. CDR3 loop: CASNTGWGEQFF. The CDR3 DNA reads TGTGCCAGCAATACGGGTTGGGGAGAGCAGTTCTTC.

This clonotype was seen more than once but under ten times. J is TRBJ2-7 and V is TRBV29-1; D gene ambiguous. Trimming removed 7 bases at V and 4 bases at J, with 11 bases between. This CDR3 contains 11 residues. The germline gives CDR1 SQVTM, CDR2 ANQGSEA. This chain's CDR3 is CSASNGYEQYF. As DNA, the CDR3 is TGCAGCGCCAGCAATGGGTACGAGCAGTACTTC.

A few counts support this clonotype. This chain uses TRBV4-2 with TRBJ2-5, with a possible D match to TRBD2 (6 bases). This CDR3 comprises 13 residues. V was shortened by 3 bases and J by 3 bases, with 8 bases between the two germline ends. CDR1 and CDR2 (germline): LGHNA, YNFKEQ. This CDR3 reads CASSQGGKETQYF. The CDR3 DNA sequence: TGTGCCAGCAGCCAGGGCGGGAAAGAGACCCAGTACTTC.

This clonotype was counted a few times. The chain joins TRBV28 to TRBJ2-1; D is unresolved. Germline V gives CDR1 MDHEN, CDR2 SYDVKM. Between the trimmed V and J ends, which lost 4 bases and 4 bases, there was a span of 17 bases. The CDR3 has 16 residues. CDR3 nucleotides: TGTGCCAGCAGTTGGGTAGCAGGAGAACGTTACAATGAGCAGTTCTTC. Protein sequence: CASSWVAGERYNEQFF.

The sample holds a few counts of this clonotype. This chain connects TRBV11-2 to TRBJ2-5, with D possibly called TRBD1 or TRBD2 (5 bases each). The CDR3 totals 16 residues. Germline V gene lookup returns CDR1 SGHAT and CDR2 FQNNGV. V shed 5 bases and J shed 2 bases, with 18 bases lying between them. The CDR3 spells CASSPWGTRDQETQYF. The CDR3 coding sequence is TGTGCCAGCAGCCCCTGGGGGACGAGGGATCAAGAGACCCAGTACTTC.

This clonotype was detected a few times. This rearrangement joins TRBV6-1 to TRBJ1-2; tentative D call: TRBD1 (5 bases). The germline V gene encodes CDR1 MNHNS and CDR2 SASEGT. V lost 2 bases and J lost 1, with 17 bases in between. CDR3 length equals 17 residues. In DNA, the CDR3 is TGTGCCAGCAGTGAACTTAAAGGGACGGGTCATAACTATGGCTACACCTTC. Translated: CASSELKGTGHNYGYTF.

In its sample, this clonotype was seen a few times. This sequence joins TRBV12-3 or TRBV12-4 and TRBJ2-5; TRBD2 matches 11 bases. V trimming: 5 bases; J trimming: 7 bases; junction bases outside the gene matches: 24. The CDR3 is made up of 20 amino acids. CDR3 sequence (DNA): TGTGCCAGCAGTCGCCCGGACCCTAATAGCGGGGGGGCTAAGGCAGGGACCCAGTACTTC. Its translation: CASSRPDPNSGGAKAGTQYF.